The rows below give T cell receptor beta chains drawn from one sample of a study of cytomegalovirus exposure and HLA in healthy donors. The table came from immunoSEQ multiplex PCR; TCRdb's copy has only in-frame clones and leaves some out. The sample includes 52,000 or so clones, roughly 89% seen only once; the top ten take about 15%. Material: PBMCs. The receptors were gathered from a woman aged 18-30 years in good health and CMV-seronegative. The CDR3 runs from the conserved cysteine through the conserved F or W. Each record gives: D gene, J gene, V gene, CDR3 length, clone size, CDR3 protein, CDR3 DNA. D genes are given only for firm matches. Where a row states a size, it is once, few, many or the class of an expanded clone; other rows omit it.

-	TRBJ1-1	TRBV18	11	-	CASHLEREAFF	TGTGCCAGCCACCTAGAGCGTGAAGCTTTCTTT
TRBD1	TRBJ1-6	TRBV2	14	-	CASSAQGVGSPLHF	TGTGCCAGCAGTGCACAGGGGGTTGGTTCACCCCTCCACTTT
TRBD1	TRBJ2-7	TRBV6-5	15	-	CASSYRDRGIYEQYF	TGTGCCAGCAGTTACCGGGACAGGGGCATCTACGAGCAGTACTTC
TRBD1	TRBJ1-2	TRBV4-2	15	-	CASSAGTASNYGYTF	TGTGCCAGCAGCGCTGGGACAGCCTCTAACTATGGCTACACCTTC
TRBD1	TRBJ1-6	TRBV7-9	15	-	CASSLGDRVDAPLHF	TGTGCCAGCAGCTTAGGGGACAGGGTGGACGCACCCCTCCACTTT
TRBD1	TRBJ2-5	TRBV27	14	-	CASSFNRGQETQYF	TGTGCCAGCAGTTTTAACAGGGGGCAAGAGACCCAGTACTTC
TRBD1	TRBJ2-3	TRBV5-1	16	-	CASSFGTDTSTDTQYF	TGCGCCAGCAGCTTTGGGACAGACACTAGCACAGATACGCAGTATTTT
-	TRBJ2-5	TRBV6-1	11	-	CASSLRPEQYF	TGTGCCAGCAGCCTGAGGCCAGAGCAGTACTTC
TRBD1	TRBJ2-7	TRBV6-5	16	-	CASSYSRTGGIYEQYF	TGTGCCAGCAGTTACTCGAGGACAGGGGGGATTTACGAGCAGTACTTC
-	TRBJ2-1	TRBV11-2	16	once	CASSSLWTDTYNEQFF	TGTGCCAGCAGCTCTTTATGGACAGACACCTACAATGAGCAGTTCTTC
-	TRBJ2-7	TRBV15	14	-	CATSRGRPSYEQYF	TGTGCCACCAGCAGGGGCAGGCCCTCCTACGAGCAGTACTTC
TRBD1	TRBJ2-4	TRBV13	16	-	CASSTGTGVGKNIQYF	TGTGCCAGCAGCACCGGGACAGGGGTCGGCAAAAACATTCAGTACTTC
-	TRBJ2-7	TRBV6-5	12	-	CASHDRSYEQYF	TGTGCCAGCCACGACAGGAGTTACGAGCAGTACTTC
TRBD1	TRBJ1-4	TRBV18	16	once	CASSQLRGTGREKLFF	TGTGCCAGCTCACAGCTCCGGGGGACAGGGAGAGAAAAACTGTTTTTT
-	TRBJ2-7	TRBV5-1	13	-	CASSQIQGIEQYF	TGCGCCAGCAGCCAGATACAGGGAATCGAGCAGTACTTC
-	TRBJ1-1	TRBV5-1	14	once	CASSSVGFGQEAFF	TGCGCCAGCAGCTCCGTCGGTTTTGGACAAGAAGCTTTCTTT
-	TRBJ2-7	TRBV27	14	-	CASSSLDTRYEQYF	TGTGCCAGCAGTTCCTTGGACACCCGGTACGAGCAGTACTTC
-	TRBJ1-2	TRBV9	17	-	CASSGGQGATPNYGYTF	TGTGCCAGCAGCGGGGGTCAAGGGGCGACTCCTAACTATGGCTACACCTTC
TRBD2	TRBJ2-2	TRBV7-7	15	-	CASSLGGANTGELFF	TGTGCTAGCAGCTTGGGGGGGGCGAACACCGGGGAGCTGTTTTTT
TRBD2	TRBJ2-2	TRBV10-1	19	-	CASSPPGTSGGTNTGELFF	TGCGCCAGCAGCCCTCCCGGGACTAGCGGGGGTACGAACACCGGGGAGCTGTTTTTT
-	TRBJ2-7	TRBV5-5	15	-	CASSPGNTGTYEQYF	TGTGCCAGCAGCCCAGGCAATACAGGGACCTACGAGCAGTACTTC
-	TRBJ2-5	TRBV11-2	14	-	CASSYGQTQETQYF	TGTGCCAGCAGCTACGGACAGACCCAAGAGACCCAGTACTTC
-	TRBJ2-7	TRBV4-3	16	-	CASSQGVRSGNHEQYF	TGCGCCAGCAGCCAAGGGGTCCGGTCCGGGAACCACGAGCAGTACTTC
TRBD1	TRBJ1-5	TRBV6-1	15	-	CASSVGQGYNQPQHF	TGTGCCAGCAGTGTGGGACAGGGATATAATCAGCCCCAGCATTTT
-	TRBJ2-4	TRBV11-1	16	-	CASSKSGILAKNIQYF	TGTGCCAGCAGCAAATCAGGGATCTTAGCCAAAAACATTCAGTACTTC
-	TRBJ2-4	TRBV18	18	-	CASSPGREGHAAKNIQYF	TGTGCCAGCTCACCCGGGCGAGAGGGACACGCAGCCAAAAACATTCAGTACTTC
-	TRBJ1-6	TRBV30	15	-	CAWSVGEAYNSPLHF	TGTGCCTGGAGTGTAGGGGAGGCCTATAATTCACCCCTCCACTTT
TRBD1	TRBJ1-6	TRBV30	14	-	CAWIPTGINSPLHF	TGTGCCTGGATCCCGACAGGGATTAATTCACCCCTCCACTTT
TRBD1	TRBJ1-2	TRBV14	13	-	CASSRGQNYGYTF	TGTGCCAGCAGTAGGGGACAGAACTATGGCTACACCTTC
TRBD1	TRBJ2-5	TRBV29-1	12	few	CSVDRGQETQYF	TGCAGCGTTGACAGGGGGCAAGAGACCCAGTACTTC
TRBD1	TRBJ1-5	TRBV7-8	15	-	CASSLGQGASQPQHF	TGTGCCAGCAGCTTGGGACAGGGGGCCAGTCAGCCCCAGCATTTT
TRBD1	TRBJ1-4	TRBV6-5	12	-	CASSTGGSKLFF	TGTGCCAGCAGTACAGGGGGAAGTAAACTGTTTTTT
-	TRBJ2-7	TRBV19	15	-	CASSSGAEVSYEQYF	TGTGCCAGTAGTTCAGGGGCTGAGGTTTCCTACGAGCAGTACTTC
TRBD1	TRBJ1-2	TRBV4-3	13	-	CASSPGTAYGYTF	TGCGCCAGCAGCCCCGGGACAGCTTATGGCTACACCTTC
TRBD1	TRBJ2-1	TRBV5-6	14	-	CASSPRDRYNEQFF	TGTGCCAGCAGCCCCCGGGACAGGTACAATGAGCAGTTCTTC
TRBD2	TRBJ2-1	TRBV2	16	-	CASSEETSGIGNEQFF	TGTGCCAGCAGTGAAGAGACTAGCGGGATCGGCAATGAGCAGTTCTTC
TRBD1	TRBJ2-5	TRBV7-8	18	once	CASSSYRYRDRGPKTQYF	TGTGCCAGCAGCTCCTACAGATACCGGGACAGGGGGCCGAAGACCCAGTACTTC
-	TRBJ2-6	TRBV27	17	-	CASTPLLSPSGANVLTF	TGTGCCAGCACTCCTCTTCTGTCCCCCTCTGGGGCCAACGTCCTGACTTTC
-	TRBJ1-1	TRBV6-1	15	-	CASSERTALNTEAFF	TGTGCCAGCAGTGAACGGACAGCCTTGAACACTGAAGCTTTCTTT
TRBD1	TRBJ2-7	TRBV27	15	-	CASRRQGGGIYEQYF	TGTGCCAGCAGAAGACAGGGGGGCGGGATCTACGAGCAGTACTTC
TRBD1	TRBJ1-2	TRBV7-9	16	-	CASSPRTGLTANGYTF	TGTGCCAGCAGCCCTCGGACAGGGTTAACGGCAAATGGCTACACCTTC
-	TRBJ1-3	TRBV5-8	15	-	CASSQGQDSGNTIYF	TGTGCCAGCAGCCAGGGACAAGACTCTGGAAACACCATATATTTT
-	TRBJ2-2	TRBV9	12	-	CASSAYTGELFF	TGTGCCAGCAGCGCATACACCGGGGAGCTGTTTTTT
TRBD2	TRBJ2-7	TRBV27	16	-	CAWGRGTSGSSYEQYF	TGTGCCTGGGGCAGGGGGACTAGCGGGAGCTCCTACGAGCAGTACTTC
TRBD1	TRBJ1-2	TRBV5-8	15	few	CASSKTGSGVYGYTF	TGTGCCAGCAGCAAGACAGGGAGCGGAGTCTATGGCTACACCTTC
TRBD2	TRBJ2-2	TRBV5-1	15	-	CASRSLAGVTGELFF	TGCGCCAGCAGAAGCCTAGCGGGGGTCACCGGGGAGCTGTTTTTT
-	TRBJ2-7	TRBV18	14	-	CASSFPGQPYEQYF	TGTGCCAGCTCATTTCCGGGACAACCCTACGAGCAGTACTTC
TRBD1	TRBJ2-5	TRBV2	13	-	CASSQTGSETQYF	TGTGCCAGCAGTCAGACAGGGTCAGAGACCCAGTACTTC
-	TRBJ2-3	TRBV29-1	12	-	CSVEVASDTQYF	TGCAGCGTTGAAGTTGCGTCAGATACGCAGTATTTT
TRBD1	TRBJ2-7	TRBV5-1	15	-	CASSLGGTGTYEQYF	TGCGCCAGCAGCCTAGGGGGGACAGGAACCTACGAGCAGTACTTC
-	TRBJ2-5	TRBV30	14	-	CAWISGRGEETQYF	TGTGCCTGGATCTCTGGGCGGGGAGAAGAGACCCAGTACTTC
-	TRBJ2-1	TRBV7-3	12	-	CASSLLGDEQFF	TGTGCCAGCAGCTTACTAGGCGATGAGCAGTTCTTC
-	TRBJ1-6	TRBV6-6	14	-	CASSYSGLLPPLHF	TGTGCCAGCAGTTACTCGGGACTCCTCCCCCCCCTCCACTTT
-	TRBJ1-1	TRBV5-4	13	-	CASSLRGNTEAFF	TGTGCCAGCAGCTTGAGGGGAAACACTGAAGCTTTCTTT